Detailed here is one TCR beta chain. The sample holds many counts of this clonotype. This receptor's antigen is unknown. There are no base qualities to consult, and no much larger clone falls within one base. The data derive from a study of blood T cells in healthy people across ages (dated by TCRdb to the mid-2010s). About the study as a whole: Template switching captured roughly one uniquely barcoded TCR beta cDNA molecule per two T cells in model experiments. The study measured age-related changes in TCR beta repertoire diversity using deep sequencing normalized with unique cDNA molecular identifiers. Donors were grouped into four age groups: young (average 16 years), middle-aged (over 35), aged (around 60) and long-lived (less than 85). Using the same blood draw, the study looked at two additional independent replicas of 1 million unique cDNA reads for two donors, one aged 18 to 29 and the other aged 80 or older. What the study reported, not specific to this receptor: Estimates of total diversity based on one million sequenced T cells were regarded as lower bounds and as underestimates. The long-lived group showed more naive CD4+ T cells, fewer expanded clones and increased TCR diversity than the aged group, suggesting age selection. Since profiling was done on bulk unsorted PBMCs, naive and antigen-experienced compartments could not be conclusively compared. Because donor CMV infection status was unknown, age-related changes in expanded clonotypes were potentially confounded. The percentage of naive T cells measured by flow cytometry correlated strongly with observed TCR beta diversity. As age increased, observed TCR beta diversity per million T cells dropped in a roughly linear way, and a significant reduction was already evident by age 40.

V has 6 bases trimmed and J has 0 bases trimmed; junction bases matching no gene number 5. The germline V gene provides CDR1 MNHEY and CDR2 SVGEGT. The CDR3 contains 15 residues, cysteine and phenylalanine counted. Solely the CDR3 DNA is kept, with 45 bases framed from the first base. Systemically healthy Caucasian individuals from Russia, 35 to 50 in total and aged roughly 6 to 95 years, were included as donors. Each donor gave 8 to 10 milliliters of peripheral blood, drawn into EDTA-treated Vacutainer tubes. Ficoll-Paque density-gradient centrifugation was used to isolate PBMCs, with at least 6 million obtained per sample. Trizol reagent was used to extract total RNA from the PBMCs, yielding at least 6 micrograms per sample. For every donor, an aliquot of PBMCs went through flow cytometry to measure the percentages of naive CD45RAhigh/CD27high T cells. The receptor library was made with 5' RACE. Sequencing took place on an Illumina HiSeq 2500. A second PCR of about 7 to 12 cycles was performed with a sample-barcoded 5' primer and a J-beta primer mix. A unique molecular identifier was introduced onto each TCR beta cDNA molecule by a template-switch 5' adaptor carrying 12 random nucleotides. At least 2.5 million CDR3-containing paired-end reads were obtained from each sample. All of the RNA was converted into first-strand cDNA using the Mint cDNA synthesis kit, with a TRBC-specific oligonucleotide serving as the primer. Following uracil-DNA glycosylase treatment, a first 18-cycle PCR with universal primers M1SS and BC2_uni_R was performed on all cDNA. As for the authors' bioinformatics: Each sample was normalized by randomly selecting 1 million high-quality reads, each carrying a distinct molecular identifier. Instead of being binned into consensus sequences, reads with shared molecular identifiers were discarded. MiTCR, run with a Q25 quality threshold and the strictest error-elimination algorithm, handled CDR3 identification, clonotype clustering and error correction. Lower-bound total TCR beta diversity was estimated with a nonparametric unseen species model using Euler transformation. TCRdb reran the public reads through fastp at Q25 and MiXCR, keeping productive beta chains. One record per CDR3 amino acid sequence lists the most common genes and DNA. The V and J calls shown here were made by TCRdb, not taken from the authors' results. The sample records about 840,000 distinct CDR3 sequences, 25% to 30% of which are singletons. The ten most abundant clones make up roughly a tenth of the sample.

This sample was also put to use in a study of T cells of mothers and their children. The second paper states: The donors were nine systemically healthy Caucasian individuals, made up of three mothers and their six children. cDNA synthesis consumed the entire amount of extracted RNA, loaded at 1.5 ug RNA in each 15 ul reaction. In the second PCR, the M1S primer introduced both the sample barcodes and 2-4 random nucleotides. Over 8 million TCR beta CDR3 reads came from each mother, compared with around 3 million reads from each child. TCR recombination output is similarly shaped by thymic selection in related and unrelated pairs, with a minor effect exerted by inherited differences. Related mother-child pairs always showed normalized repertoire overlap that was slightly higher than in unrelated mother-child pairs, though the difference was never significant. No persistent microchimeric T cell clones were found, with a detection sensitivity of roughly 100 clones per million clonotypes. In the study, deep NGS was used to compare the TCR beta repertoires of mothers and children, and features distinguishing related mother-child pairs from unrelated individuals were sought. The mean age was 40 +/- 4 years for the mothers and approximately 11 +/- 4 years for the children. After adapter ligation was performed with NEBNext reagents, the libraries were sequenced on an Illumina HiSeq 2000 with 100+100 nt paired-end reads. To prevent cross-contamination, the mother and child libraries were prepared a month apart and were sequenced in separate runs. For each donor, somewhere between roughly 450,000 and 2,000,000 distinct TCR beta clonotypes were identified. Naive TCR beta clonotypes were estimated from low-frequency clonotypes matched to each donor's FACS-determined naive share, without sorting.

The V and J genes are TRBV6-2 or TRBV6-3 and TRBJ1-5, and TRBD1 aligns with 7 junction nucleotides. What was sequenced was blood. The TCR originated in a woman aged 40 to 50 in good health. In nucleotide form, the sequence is TGTGCCAGCAGCCGACAGGGCCTTAGCAATCAGCCCCAGCATTTT. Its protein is CASSRQGLSNQPQHF.